This TCR beta chain came from a study of vaccination effects on CD4 cells after COVID-19. The CDR3 sequence is 15 residues long. Germline loops: CDR1 MNHEY, CDR2 SVGAGI. V shed 0 bases and J shed 10 bases, with 13 bases lying between them. Data came from immunoSEQ multiplex PCR; TCRdb stores just in-frame clones and leaves some out. The profile shows around 15,000 clones, 76% of them singletons. Study-wide results and caveats: The study found marked clonal contraction of infection- and vaccine-induced clones late after vaccination.

As for this clone: Its antigen remains unidentified.

ViraFEST expansion of antigen-specific CD4+ T cells with viral peptide pools preceded sequencing. Subsequent to roughly 9 days of culture, CD4+ T cells were isolated. This person's SARS-CoV-2 infection, confirmed by PCR, occurred between March and December 2020. Participants completed two doses of the BNT162b2 or mRNA-1273 vaccine. Each well held about 2 million PBMC cultured with 8.5 to 10 ug/ml peptides and approximately 11 IU/ml IL-2. The TCR comes from a human donor who had a prior SARS-CoV-2 infection. The sample here was CD4+ T cells from PBMCs cultured with HCoV-NL63 spike peptides, taken after COVID-19 vaccination. The chain couples TRBV6-5 to TRBJ1-6; tentatively, D is TRBD1 (5 bases). The CDR3 here is CASSYSGPGRSPLHF. DNA of the CDR3: TGTGCCAGCAGTTACTCGGGGCCGGGGCGATCACCCCTCCACTTT.